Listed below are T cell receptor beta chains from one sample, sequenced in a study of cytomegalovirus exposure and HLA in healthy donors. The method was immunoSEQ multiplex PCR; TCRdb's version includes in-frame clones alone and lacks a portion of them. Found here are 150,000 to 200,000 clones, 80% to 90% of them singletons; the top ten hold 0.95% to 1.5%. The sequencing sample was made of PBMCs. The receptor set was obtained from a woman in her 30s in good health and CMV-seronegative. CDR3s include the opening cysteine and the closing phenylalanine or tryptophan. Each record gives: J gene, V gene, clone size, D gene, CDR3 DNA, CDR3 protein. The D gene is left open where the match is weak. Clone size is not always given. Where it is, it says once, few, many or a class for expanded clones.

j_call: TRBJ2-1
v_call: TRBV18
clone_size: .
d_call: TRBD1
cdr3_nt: TGTGCCAGCTCGCGCAATTCGAACAGGGGGTCGATGGTCGCTGAGCAGTTCTTC
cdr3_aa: CASSRNSNRGSMVAEQFF

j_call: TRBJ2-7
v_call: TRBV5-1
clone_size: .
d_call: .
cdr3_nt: TGCGCCAGCAGCTTCGGGTGGAACTACGAGCAGTACTTC
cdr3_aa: CASSFGWNYEQYF

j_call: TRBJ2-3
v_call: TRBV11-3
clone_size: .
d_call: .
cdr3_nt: TGTGCCAGCAGCTTAGACGGGAACACAGATACGCAGTATTTT
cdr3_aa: CASSLDGNTDTQYF

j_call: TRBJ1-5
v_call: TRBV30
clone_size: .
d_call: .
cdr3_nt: TGTGCCTGGAATCTATCGCAGCCCCAGCATTTT
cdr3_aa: CAWNLSQPQHF

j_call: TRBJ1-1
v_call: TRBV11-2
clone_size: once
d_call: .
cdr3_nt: TGTGCCAGCAGCTTTTTATCCCCCGCAGTGATGAACACTGAAGCTTTCTTT
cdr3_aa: CASSFLSPAVMNTEAFF

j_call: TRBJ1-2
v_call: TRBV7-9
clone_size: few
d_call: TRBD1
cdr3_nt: TGTGCCAGCAGCGATCACTTTCTCAGGACAGGCTATGGCTACACCTTC
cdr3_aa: CASSDHFLRTGYGYTF

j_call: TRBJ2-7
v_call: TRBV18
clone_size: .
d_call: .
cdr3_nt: TGTGCCAGCTCACCCCCAGACAGGAAGGAGCAGTACTTC
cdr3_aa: CASSPPDRKEQYF

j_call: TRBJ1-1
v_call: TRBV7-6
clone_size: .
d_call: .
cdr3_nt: TGTGCCAGCAGCCCAAGTCCCAGAAAAAACACTGAAGCTTTCTTT
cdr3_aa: CASSPSPRKNTEAFF

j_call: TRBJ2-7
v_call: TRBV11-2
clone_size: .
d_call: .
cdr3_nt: TGTGCCAGCAGCAAACGACAGGAGGAGCAGTACTTC
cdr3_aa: CASSKRQEEQYF

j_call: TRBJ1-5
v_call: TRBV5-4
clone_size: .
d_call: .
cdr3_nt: TGTGCCAGCAGCTTGGATCAGGGTCAGCCCCAGCATTTT
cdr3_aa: CASSLDQGQPQHF

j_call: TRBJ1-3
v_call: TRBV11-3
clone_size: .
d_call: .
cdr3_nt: TGTGCCAGCAGCTCCGGTGGAGGAGGAGACTCTGGAAACACCATATATTTT
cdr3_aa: CASSSGGGGDSGNTIYF

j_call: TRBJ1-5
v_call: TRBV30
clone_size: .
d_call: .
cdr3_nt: TGTGCCTGGAGTGTAGTGGGCTTCAAACAGCCCCAGCATTTT
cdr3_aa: CAWSVVGFKQPQHF

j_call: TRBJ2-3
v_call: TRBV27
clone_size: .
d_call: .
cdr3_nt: TGTGCCAGCAGTAACCGACAACCTCCGCAGTATTTT
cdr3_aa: CASSNRQPPQYF

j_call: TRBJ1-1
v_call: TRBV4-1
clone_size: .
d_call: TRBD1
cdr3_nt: TGCGCCAGCAGCCAAGGACAGGGTGGAGACACTGAAGCTTTCTTT
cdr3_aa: CASSQGQGGDTEAFF

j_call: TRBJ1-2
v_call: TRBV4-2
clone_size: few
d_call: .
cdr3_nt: TGTGCCAGCAGCCAAGACCCCTTCGGGGGGGGCTATGGCTACACCTTC
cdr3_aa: CASSQDPFGGGYGYTF

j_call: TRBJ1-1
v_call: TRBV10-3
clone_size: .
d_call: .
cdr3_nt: TGTGCCATCAGATGGGGAGGGGAGGGCACTGAAGCTTTCTTT
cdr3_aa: CAIRWGGEGTEAFF

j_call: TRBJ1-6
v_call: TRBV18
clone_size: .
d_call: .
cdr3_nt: TGTGCCAGCTCACCATTCCAGTTGGGTATAAGCGGTAATTCACCCCTCCACTTT
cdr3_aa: CASSPFQLGISGNSPLHF

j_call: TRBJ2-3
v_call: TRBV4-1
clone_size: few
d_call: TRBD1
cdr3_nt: TGCGCCAGCAGCCAAGTCCCGGGACAGGGGAGAGATACGCAGTATTTT
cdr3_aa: CASSQVPGQGRDTQYF

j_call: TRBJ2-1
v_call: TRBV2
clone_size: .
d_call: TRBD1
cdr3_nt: TGTGCCAGTTCCCTGGCCGGGACAGGGACCTACAATGAGCAGTTCTTC
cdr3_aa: CASSLAGTGTYNEQFF

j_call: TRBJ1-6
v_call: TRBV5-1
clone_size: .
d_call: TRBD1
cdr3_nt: TGCGCCAGCAGCTTAATGACGGGACAGGGATATAATTCACCCCTCCACTTT
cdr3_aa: CASSLMTGQGYNSPLHF

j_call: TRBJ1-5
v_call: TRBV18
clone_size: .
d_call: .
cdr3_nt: TGTGCCAGCTCCTACTCAGGGACTGGCAATCAGCCCCAGCATTTT
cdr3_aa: CASSYSGTGNQPQHF

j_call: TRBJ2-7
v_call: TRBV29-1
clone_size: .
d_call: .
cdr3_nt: TGCAGCGTTGGTGGGGGGGCAGGAAGAACCTACGAGCAGTACTTC
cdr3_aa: CSVGGGAGRTYEQYF